This record covers a single T cell receptor (beta chain). This sample stems from a study of T cells after posttransplantation cyclophosphamide. Clones were read by immunoSEQ multiplex PCR, and TCRdb kept only the in-frame ones, dropping some. The sample lists around 50,000 clones; about 91% were seen once. V was pared by 3 bases and J by 4 bases, with 11 bases between. The CDR3 has 13 residues. Germline CDR1 SGHDT, CDR2 YYEEEE. The receptor was derived from a woman in her forties or fifties in good health and a related stem cell transplant donor. V usage is TRBV5-6 and J usage is TRBJ2-7; TRBD1 is a possible D gene (6 bases). Specimen: PBMCs. CDR3 sequence: CASSWSRGYEQYF. CDR3 in DNA: TGTGCCAGCAGCTGGAGCAGGGGTTACGAGCAGTACTTC.